Below, 23 T cell receptor beta chains from the same sample are listed, as sequenced in a study of T cell changes during pregnancy in multiple sclerosis. Data came from immunoSEQ multiplex PCR; TCRdb stores just in-frame clones and leaves some out. Seen here are tens of thousands of clones, roughly 89% observed once, and the top ten hold roughly 1.2%. Sequenced here: CD4+ T cells from peripheral blood mononuclear cells, sampled in the first trimester of pregnancy. All receptors come from a female donor with multiple sclerosis, enrolled in a pregnancy study.

This sequence joins TRBV2 and TRBJ2-3; D is uncertain. The germline CDR1 and CDR2 sequences are SNHLY and FYNNEI. V lost 7 bases and J 5 bases, leaving 7 bases between the germline ends. The CDR3 is 11 amino acids. Here the CDR3 reads CASKAKDTQYF. CDR3 DNA sequence: TGTGCCAGCAAAGCAAAAGATACGCAGTATTTT.

The rearrangement links TRBV10-2 to TRBJ1-3; maybe TRBD1 (6 bases). The V end lost 4 bases, the J end lost 4 bases, and 11 bases lay between the germline ends. The CDR3 is made up of 14 amino acids. CDR1 is WSHSY, CDR2 SAAADI, per germline. CDR3 in DNA: TGCGCCAGCAGTGTGGGGGCGCTAGGAAACACCATATATTTT. Its translation is CASSVGALGNTIYF.

The CDR3 bases are TGTGCCAGCAGTTTAGGGTTGTTCCGGGGACAGGGGATCTATGGCTACACCTTC. This gives the protein CASSLGLFRGQGIYGYTF. V and J are TRBV27 and TRBJ1-2; 10 nucleotides match TRBD1. The length of the CDR3 is 18 residues. The V segment lost 2 bases and the J segment 4 bases; nucleotides outside the gene matches: 13. Germline V gene lookup returns CDR1 MNHEY and CDR2 SMNVEV (reference sequence).

V and J are TRBV7-2 and TRBJ1-3; 8 bases align to TRBD1. The CDR3 consists of 15 residues. Per germline, CDR1 SGHTA and CDR2 FQGNSA. Losses at the gene ends were 4 bases for V and 2 bases for J; bases not matched to a gene: 4. CDR3 sequence (DNA): TGTGCCAGCAGCTCCTCGACAGGGGCTGGAAACACCATATATTTT. Translation: CASSSSTGAGNTIYF.

The chain combines TRBV11-2 with TRBJ2-1, with 11 bases identical to TRBD2. The CDR3 runs to 16 residues. CDR1 and CDR2 (germline): SGHAT, FQNNGV. V shed 5 bases and J 7 bases; nucleotides not matched to a gene: 10. CDR3 loop: CASSTSQLAGANEQFF. In nucleotides, the CDR3 is TGTGCCAGCAGCACCTCCCAACTAGCGGGAGCAAATGAGCAGTTCTTC. Using reference TRBV11-2 and TRBJ2-1 for the parts outside the CDR3, the full variable domain is EAGVAQSPRYKIIEKRQSVAFWCNPISGHATLYWYQQILGQGPKLLIQFQNNGVVDDSQLPKDRFSAERLKGVDSTLKIQPAKLEDSAVYLCASSTSQLAGANEQFFGPGTRLTVL.

The J gene is TRBJ2-2, the V gene TRBV7-6; TRBD1 might be the D (5 bases). The length of the CDR3 is 14 residues. V gave up 5 bases and J gave up 5 bases, with 12 bases separating them. Germline CDR1 is SGHVS and CDR2 is FNYEAQ. As DNA, the CDR3 is TGTGCCAGCAGCCCCGGGCAGGGAACCGGGGAGCTGTTTTTT. It codes for CASSPGQGTGELFF.

V gene TRBV6-6 combines with J gene TRBJ2-7, with 9 bases fitting TRBD2. There are 13 residues in the CDR3. The germline gives CDR1 MNHNY, CDR2 SVGAGI (reference sequence). Unmatched junction bases numbered 3, after V lost 6 bases and J lost 3 bases. CDR3 sequence (DNA): TGTGCCAGCAGCAGTAGCGGGAGCTACGAGCAGTACTTC. It is translated as CASSSSGSYEQYF.

V gene TRBV28 combines with J gene TRBJ1-2; 7 bases line up with TRBD1. The CDR3 loop spans 15 amino acids. Unmatched junction bases numbered 13, after V lost 9 bases and J lost 3 bases. Germline V gene sequence: CDR1 MDHEN, CDR2 SYDVKM. As DNA, the CDR3 is TGTGCCAGAAGTCGTCCGGGACAGAGATACTATGGCTACACCTTC. Translation: CARSRPGQRYYGYTF.

The gene calls are TRBV9 and TRBJ2-7; TRBD2 agrees at 7 bases. V lost 0 bases, J lost 4 bases, and 7 bases stayed unmatched. Germline CDR1 SGDLS, CDR2 YYNGEE. The CDR3 length is 15 residues. The CDR3 nucleotides are TGTGCCAGCAGCGTAGACGGGAGCGGGAAGTACGAGCAGTACTTC. It specifies CASSVDGSGKYEQYF.

This chain links TRBV5-1 with TRBJ1-1, with unresolved D. Germline loops: CDR1 SGHRS, CDR2 YFSETQ. V lost 4 bases to trimming and J lost 0 bases, with 13 bases between them. The CDR3 has 15 residues. The CDR3 DNA is TGCGCCAGCAGCACGGGGAGACACATGAACACTGAAGCTTTCTTT. It encodes CASSTGRHMNTEAFF.

This chain connects TRBV18 to TRBJ2-1; weak D call: TRBD2 (5 bases). Germline assignment: CDR1 KGHSH and CDR2 LQKENI. V dropped 4 bases and J dropped 4 bases, with 14 bases sitting between them. CDR3 length equals 15 residues. CDR3: CASSRLRVQYNEQFF. CDR3 DNA: TGTGCCAGCTCACGGCTGAGGGTCCAATACAATGAGCAGTTCTTC.

The CDR3 loop reads CSVAGDRSGANVLTF. For the CDR3, the DNA is TGCAGCGTTGCCGGGGACAGGTCTGGGGCCAACGTCCTGACTTTC. This rearrangement joins TRBV29-1 to TRBJ2-6, with 8 bases aligning to TRBD1. Germline lookup yields CDR1 SQVTM and CDR2 ANQGSEA. The CDR3 sequence is 15 residues long. The J segment lost 1 base and the V segment lost 4 bases, leaving 3 bases of the junction unmatched.

V gene TRBV27 combines with J gene TRBJ2-5, with 8 bases fitting TRBD2. The CDR3 consists of 17 residues. The J segment lost 4 bases and the V segment lost 1 base, leaving 11 bases of the junction unmatched. Germline V gene data show CDR1 as MNHEY and CDR2 as SMNVEV (reference sequence). The CDR3 here is CASSLLAGWRNPETQYF. DNA for the CDR3: TGTGCCAGCAGTTTATTAGCGGGGTGGCGTAACCCAGAGACCCAGTACTTC.

The rearrangement links TRBV10-3 to TRBJ1-2; maybe TRBD1 (6 bases). The length of the CDR3 is 13 residues. Germline values: CDR1 ENHRY, CDR2 SYGVKD. V was shortened by 6 bases and J by 5 bases, with 13 bases between the two germline ends. The CDR3 DNA follows: TGTGCCATCAGGGAACAGGGTTCGTATGGCTACACCTTC. Amino acid sequence: CAIREQGSYGYTF.

DNA of the CDR3: TGTGCCAGCAGCTTAGACGGACTAGCGATGTACAATGAGCAGTTCTTC. Translating gives CASSLDGLAMYNEQFF. V and J are TRBV5-6 and TRBJ2-1; TRBD2 aligns across 9 bases. Germline loops: CDR1 SGHDT, CDR2 YYEEEE. The V gene end was trimmed by 2 bases and the J gene end by 4 bases; junction bases not matched to a gene: 7. This CDR3 spans 16 amino acids. Filled out from reference TRBV5-6 and TRBJ2-1, the complete variable domain reads DAGVTQSPTHLIKTRGQQVTLRCSPKSGHDTVSWYQQALGQGPQFIFQYYEEEERQRGNFPDRFSGHQFPNYSSELNVNALLLGDSALYLCASSLDGLAMYNEQFFGPGTRLTVL.

V is TRBV6-5 and J is TRBJ1-2; 8 bases agree with TRBD1. Germline values: CDR1 MNHEY, CDR2 SVGAGI. The CDR3 contains 14 residues. After removal of 6 bases from V and 0 bases from J, the junction contained 3 bases not matched to a gene. This CDR3 is CASSTGQANYGYTF. CDR3 nucleotides: TGTGCCAGCAGCACGGGACAGGCTAACTATGGCTACACCTTC.

This chain uses TRBV6-1 with TRBJ1-2; perhaps TRBD1 as D (5 bases). The CDR3 loop spans 15 amino acids. Trimming took off 7 bases at V and 4 bases at J, with 19 bases between the two ends. The germline gives CDR1 MNHNS, CDR2 SASEGT. In DNA form, the CDR3 reads TGTGCCAGCATCAGTTCCCAACGGGGGAGCTATGGCTACACCTTC. Translation: CASISSQRGSYGYTF.

The CDR3 is CASSRGLLQETQYF. The DNA of the CDR3 is TGCGCCAGCAGCCGAGGTCTGCTCCAAGAGACCCAGTACTTC. This chain links TRBV4-1 with TRBJ2-5, with D unclear. The CDR3 runs to 14 residues. Trimming left V 4 bases short and J 1 base short, with 10 bases between. Germline V lookup: CDR1 MGHRA, CDR2 YSYEKL.

The rearrangement uses TRBV19 and TRBJ2-3; D gene ambiguous. There are 12 residues in the CDR3. CDR1 and CDR2 (germline): LNHDA, SQIVND (reference sequence). Trimming stripped 2 bases from V and 4 bases from J, with 4 bases between. The CDR3 DNA reads TGTGCCAGTAGTATACATTCAGATACGCAGTATTTT. Its protein product is CASSIHSDTQYF.

This chain uses TRBV19 with TRBJ1-5; D not certain. This CDR3 comprises 14 residues. CDR1 and CDR2 from the germline V gene are LNHDA and SQIVND (reference sequence). Between the trimmed V and J ends, which lost 5 bases and 6 bases, there was a span of 14 bases. The CDR3 nucleotides read TGTGCCAGTAGTGAGAGGGTGTCGGTTCAGCCCCAGCATTTT. This translates into CASSERVSVQPQHF.

The genes are TRBV13 and TRBJ2-3, with 12 positions matching TRBD2. The V and J ends lost 5 bases and 8 bases, in that order; junction bases with no gene match: 8. CDR1 and CDR2 (germline): PRHDT, FYEKMQ (reference sequence). CDR3 length: 15 residues. CDR3 sequence: CASSERLAGVVTQYF. CDR3 in DNA: TGTGCCAGCAGCGAGAGACTAGCGGGAGTGGTTACGCAGTATTTT.

The chain has TRBV7-2 and TRBJ1-3, with a possible D match to TRBD1 (6 bases). CDR3 length: 13 residues. Trimming pared 7 bases from V and 9 bases from J, leaving 16 bases between. The germline V gene encodes CDR1 SGHTA and CDR2 FQGNSA. The CDR3 DNA sequence: TGTGCCAGCAATGCGGGGGGGCCGGCCACCATATATTTT. Translated, it gives CASNAGGPATIYF.

The rearrangement uses TRBV10-1 and TRBJ2-1; TRBD1 agrees at 8 bases. With V trimmed by 4 bases and J by 6 bases, 8 bases remained unmatched. The germline V gene encodes CDR1 WNHNN and CDR2 SYGVQD (reference sequence). This CDR3 spans 15 amino acids. The CDR3 DNA is TGCGCCAGCAGTGGCAGGGGGCGGCCTGCCAATGAGCAGTTCTTC. Its protein is CASSGRGRPANEQFF.